A selection of T cell receptor beta chains follows, all from one sample in a study of blood T cell repertoires in COVID-19. Data came from immunoSEQ multiplex PCR; TCRdb stores just in-frame clones and leaves some out. The repertoire has some 170,000 clones, 75% to 85% of them found once; the top ten carry about a tenth. Sequencing was done on a sample of peripheral blood. The receptors come from a human donor in a cohort sampled during active COVID-19. CDR3s include the opening cysteine and the closing phenylalanine or tryptophan. The D gene is left open where the match is weak. Clone size appears in some rows only: once, few, many, or a class for an expanded clone.

J: TRBJ2-7
D: .
size: .
length: 13
V: TRBV30
DNA: TGTGCCTGGAGCGGGGGGCCTGAGGGCGAGCAGTACTTC
CDR3: CAWSGGPEGEQYF

J: TRBJ2-7
D: .
size: .
length: 15
V: TRBV10-2
DNA: TGCGCCAGCAGCGTACAGGGTCCCCTTTCCTACGAGCAGTACTTC
CDR3: CASSVQGPLSYEQYF

J: TRBJ2-2
D: .
size: once
length: 15
V: TRBV7-8
DNA: TGTGCCAGCAGTTATAGAGGGACGAACACCGGGGAGCTGTTTTTT
CDR3: CASSYRGTNTGELFF

J: TRBJ2-1
D: TRBD1
size: .
length: 13
V: TRBV11-2
DNA: TGTGCCAGCAGTCCGGGACAGTACAATGAGCAGTTCTTC
CDR3: CASSPGQYNEQFF

J: TRBJ1-5
D: TRBD1
size: .
length: 15
V: TRBV6-5
DNA: TGTGCCAGCAGCCCCCCCGGACAGGGAGTCCAGCCCCAGCATTTT
CDR3: CASSPPGQGVQPQHF

J: TRBJ2-2
D: .
size: .
length: 13
V: TRBV6-6
DNA: TGTGGCGAGCGGGCTGAAAACACCGGGGAGCTGTTTTTT
CDR3: CGERAENTGELFF

J: TRBJ2-3
D: .
size: once
length: 11
V: TRBV5-1
DNA: TGCGCCAGCAGCTTGGGATCTAAGCAGTATTTT
CDR3: CASSLGSKQYF

J: TRBJ2-5
D: .
size: .
length: 13
V: TRBV5-5
DNA: TGTGCCAGCAGCTTGTTCCCCTTAGAGACCCAGTACTTC
CDR3: CASSLFPLETQYF

J: TRBJ2-1
D: TRBD2
size: .
length: 15
V: TRBV27
DNA: TGTGCCAGCAGTCCCGACGCGGGAGGCCGAGTTGAGCAGTTCTTC
CDR3: CASSPDAGGRVEQFF

J: TRBJ2-3
D: .
size: .
length: 15
V: TRBV6-2/TRBV6-3
DNA: TGTGCCAGCAGTACAATGAGCAGCGTCCCAGATACGCAGTATTTT
CDR3: CASSTMSSVPDTQYF

J: TRBJ2-3
D: .
size: .
length: 12
V: TRBV27
DNA: TGTGCCAGCAGCGGGGGCACAGATACGCAGTATTTT
CDR3: CASSGGTDTQYF

J: TRBJ1-3
D: .
size: .
length: 17
V: TRBV19
DNA: TGTGCCAGTAGTATCTCACAGGCGGCCGGCTCTGGAAACACCATATATTTT
CDR3: CASSISQAAGSGNTIYF

J: TRBJ1-2
D: TRBD1
size: .
length: 15
V: TRBV2
DNA: TGTGCCAGCAGAGACGGGACAGGGGTTGGCTATGGCTACACCTTC
CDR3: CASRDGTGVGYGYTF

J: TRBJ2-2
D: TRBD2
size: few
length: 14
V: TRBV9
DNA: TGTGCCAGCAGCGTCGGGGGGTCCACCGGGGAGCTGTTTTTT
CDR3: CASSVGGSTGELFF

J: TRBJ2-7
D: .
size: .
length: 14
V: TRBV28
DNA: TGTGCCAGCGCCAAGGGGGGGACGTCCTACGAGCAGTACTTC
CDR3: CASAKGGTSYEQYF

J: TRBJ2-3
D: .
size: .
length: 13
V: TRBV9
DNA: TGTGCCAGCAGCGTAGCGGGGACAGATACGCAGTATTTT
CDR3: CASSVAGTDTQYF

J: TRBJ2-1
D: TRBD2
size: .
length: 15
V: TRBV11-2
DNA: TGTGCCAGCAGCCCCGGGACTAGCGGCTACAATGAGCAGTTCTTC
CDR3: CASSPGTSGYNEQFF

J: TRBJ2-7
D: .
size: .
length: 11
V: TRBV7-9
DNA: TGTGCCAGCACAGGGGCCTACGAGCAGTACTTC
CDR3: CASTGAYEQYF

J: TRBJ2-7
D: TRBD1
size: once
length: 15
V: TRBV28
DNA: TGTGCCAGCACACGAGAGGGGGCGTCGGGGTACGAGCAGTACTTC
CDR3: CASTREGASGYEQYF

J: TRBJ2-7
D: .
size: .
length: 14
V: TRBV28
DNA: TGTGCCAGCAGTTTATTCCAGGGAAGCTACGAGCAGTACTTC
CDR3: CASSLFQGSYEQYF

J: TRBJ1-4
D: .
size: few
length: 16
V: TRBV6-6
DNA: TGTGCCAGCAGTTGGGGCGGGGGGCAGAGTAATGAAAAACTGTTTTTT
CDR3: CASSWGGGQSNEKLFF

J: TRBJ1-1
D: .
size: .
length: 14
V: TRBV19
DNA: TGTGCCAGTAGTATAGGACAGTTCAACACTGAAGCTTTCTTT
CDR3: CASSIGQFNTEAFF

J: TRBJ2-7
D: TRBD2
size: .
length: 14
V: TRBV7-9
DNA: TGTGCCAGCAGCTTAAGCGGGGATTACTACGAGCAGTACTTC
CDR3: CASSLSGDYYEQYF

J: TRBJ2-1
D: .
size: .
length: 16
V: TRBV5-4
DNA: TGTGCCAGCAGCTTGCCTCCGGTACCCTCCTACAATGAGCAGTTCTTC
CDR3: CASSLPPVPSYNEQFF

J: TRBJ1-6
D: .
size: many
length: 15
V: TRBV2
DNA: TGTGCCAGCAGTCCGCGAGGTGCGGGGGATTCACCCCTCCACTTT
CDR3: CASSPRGAGDSPLHF

J: TRBJ1-1
D: TRBD1
size: .
length: 14
V: TRBV7-9
DNA: TGTGCCAGCAGCTCAGCGGTCCAGGGGGCTGAAGCTTTCTTT
CDR3: CASSSAVQGAEAFF

J: TRBJ2-5
D: .
size: .
length: 14
V: TRBV11-3
DNA: TGTGCCAGCAGCTCCCGGGCGCGGGAAGAGACCCAGTACTTC
CDR3: CASSSRAREETQYF

J: TRBJ2-1
D: .
size: .
length: 14
V: TRBV6-2/TRBV6-3
DNA: TGTGCCAGCAGTTCCGTGACAGCTAACAATGAGCAGTTCTTC
CDR3: CASSSVTANNEQFF

J: TRBJ2-1
D: .
size: .
length: 16
V: TRBV24-1
DNA: TGTGCCACCAGTGGTACAGGAGCACAAACCTACAATGAGCAGTTCTTC
CDR3: CATSGTGAQTYNEQFF

J: TRBJ1-2
D: TRBD1
size: .
length: 13
V: TRBV2
DNA: TGTGCCAGTATGGACAGGCCTAACTATGGCTACACCTTC
CDR3: CASMDRPNYGYTF

J: TRBJ2-3
D: TRBD2
size: .
length: 15
V: TRBV14
DNA: TGTGCCAGCAGCCTCCGACTAGCGGGCACAGATACGCAGTATTTT
CDR3: CASSLRLAGTDTQYF

J: TRBJ1-6
D: .
size: .
length: 15
V: TRBV27
DNA: TGTGCCAGCAGTTTAAGAGGCGGCCGGGGTTCACCCCTCCACTTT
CDR3: CASSLRGGRGSPLHF

J: TRBJ2-2
D: TRBD2
size: few
length: 15
V: TRBV6-5
DNA: TGTGCCGGGAGGGAGGGGACCCGAGACACCGGGGAGCTGTTTTTT
CDR3: CAGREGTRDTGELFF

J: TRBJ1-5
D: TRBD1
size: few
length: 17
V: TRBV19
DNA: TGTGCCAGTAGTGACCCTACAGGGGAGTATAGCAATCAGCCCCAGCATTTT
CDR3: CASSDPTGEYSNQPQHF

J: TRBJ2-3
D: .
size: .
length: 13
V: TRBV5-4
DNA: TGTGCCAGTCGTCGGGAGTGGGCAGATACGCAGTATTTT
CDR3: CASRREWADTQYF

J: TRBJ2-3
D: .
size: .
length: 11
V: TRBV20-1
DNA: TGCAGTGCCGAAGCTACAGATACGCAGTATTTT
CDR3: CSAEATDTQYF

J: TRBJ1-1
D: .
size: once
length: 14
V: TRBV30
DNA: TGTGCCTGGAGTACAGGGCGCATGAACACTGAAGCTTTCTTT
CDR3: CAWSTGRMNTEAFF

J: TRBJ1-3
D: .
size: once
length: 17
V: TRBV5-8
DNA: TGTGCCAGCAGCTCGGGAACTTTCAGAACCTCTGGAAACACCATATATTTT
CDR3: CASSSGTFRTSGNTIYF

J: TRBJ1-5
D: .
size: few
length: 15
V: TRBV27
DNA: TGTGCCAGCAGCATCTCACAAATGGGCAATCAGCCCCAGCATTTT
CDR3: CASSISQMGNQPQHF

J: TRBJ2-2
D: .
size: .
length: 14
V: TRBV7-9
DNA: TGTGCCAGCAGCGAAGACTCACCCACCGGGGAGCTGTTTTTT
CDR3: CASSEDSPTGELFF